Following are 16 T cell receptor beta chains from one sample sequenced in a study of beta chain features in type 1 diabetes. Their antigens remain unidentified. Investigators reverse transcribed all isolated RNA, so they sequenced expressed TCRB transcripts. Data came from immunoSEQ multiplex PCR; TCRdb stores just in-frame clones and leaves some out. The data contain about 260,000 clones, around 21% of them singletons. Study observations and caveats: All four CD4+ subsets from Type 1 diabetes patients carried moderately but significantly shorter TCRB CDR3s.

The sequenced sample consisted of naive CD4+ T cells from blood. All receptors derive from a middle-aged woman with type 1 diabetes.

The genes are TRBV14 and TRBJ2-1; perhaps TRBD1 as D (5 bases). CDR1 SGHDN and CDR2 FVKESK come from the germline V gene. The CDR3 totals 13 residues. Between the trimmed V and J ends, which lost 1 base and 15 bases, there was a span of 16 bases. The CDR3 DNA sequence: TGTGCCAGCAGCCAAGCTGTGAGTGGGGCAGCGTTCTTC. This translates into CASSQAVSGAAFF.

The table lists this clone with a few counts. The gene calls are TRBV5-4 and TRBJ2-1; 8 positions agree with TRBD1. Germline V gives CDR1 SGHNT, CDR2 YYREEE (reference sequence). The V and J ends lost 9 bases and 3 bases, in that order; junction bases with no gene match: 5. This CDR3 region has 13 residues. The CDR3, as DNA: TGTGCCAAGCAGGGGGCAGACTACAATGAGCAGTTCTTC. Its protein is CAKQGADYNEQFF.

The chain combines TRBV9 with TRBJ1-5, with D hard to call. CDR1 and CDR2 (germline): SGDLS, YYNGEE. This CDR3 is 14 amino acids long. V was cut by 0 bases and J by 4 bases, with 8 bases left in between. For the CDR3, the DNA is TGTGCCAGCAGCGTAGGGGAGGGAAATCAGCCCCAGCATTTT. Translation: CASSVGEGNQPQHF. The full variable domain, in which reference TRBV9 and TRBJ1-5 provide the parts outside the CDR3, is DSGVTQTPKHLITATGQRVTLRCSPRSGDLSVYWYQQSLDQGLQFLIQYYNGEERAKGNILERFSAQQFPDLHSELNLSSLELGDSALYFCASSVGEGNQPQHFGDGTRLSIL.

This clone appeared a few times. The chain couples TRBV27 to TRBJ2-4, with 7 bases that match TRBD1. V lost 4 bases and J lost 0; bases outside the gene matches: 6. The CDR3 covers 16 residues. CDR1 MNHEY and CDR2 SMNVEV come from the germline V gene (reference sequence). CDR3 amino acids: CASSWGQPLAKNIQYF. The CDR3 coding sequence is TGTGCCAGCAGTTGGGGACAGCCCCTAGCCAAAAACATTCAGTACTTC.

The table lists this clone with a few counts. V usage is TRBV4-2 and J usage is TRBJ2-5; D not resolved. Germline V lookup: CDR1 LGHNA, CDR2 YNFKEQ. The CDR3 covers 16 residues. V lost 1 base and J 5 bases, leaving 17 bases between the germline ends. CDR3 in amino acids: CASSQVSYGFVETQYF. For the CDR3, the DNA is TGTGCCAGCAGCCAAGTTAGTTACGGTTTTGTCGAGACCCAGTACTTC.

This clone was found a few times. The chain couples TRBV15 to TRBJ1-5, with D perhaps TRBD1 (5 bases). This CDR3 comprises 15 residues. V lost 3 bases and J lost 3, with 12 bases in between. Germline CDR1 reads LNHNV; CDR2 reads YYDKDF (reference sequence). Written as DNA, the CDR3 is TGTGCCACCAGCAGCGGACACCAGCCCAATCAGCCCCAGCATTTT. Translated, it gives CATSSGHQPNQPQHF.

This clone was recorded a few times. The chain joins TRBV19 to TRBJ1-4; TRBD1 matches 9 bases. The ends lost 7 bases at V and 6 bases at J; junction bases unmatched: 6. Germline lookup yields CDR1 LNHDA and CDR2 SQIVND (reference sequence). This CDR3 spans 14 amino acids. As DNA, the CDR3 is TGTGCCAGTACCCAGCGACAGGGGGATGAAAAACTGTTTTTT. Residues: CASTQRQGDEKLFF. The entire variable domain, with the rest obtained from reference TRBV19 and TRBJ1-4, is as follows: DGGITQSPKYLFRKEGQNVTLSCEQNLNHDAMYWYRQDPGQGLRLIYYSQIVNDFQKGDIAEGYSVSREKKESFPLTVTSAQKNPTAFYLCASTQRQGDEKLFFGSGTQLSVL.

This clone was observed a handful of times. The V gene is TRBV7-9, the J gene TRBJ1-1; 9 nucleotides agree with TRBD1. CDR1 is SEHNR, CDR2 FQNEAQ, per germline (reference sequence). This CDR3 region has 15 residues. With 5 bases clipped from V and 0 bases from J, the junction kept 4 bases outside the gene matches. CDR3 bases: TGTGCCAGCAGCAGGGGGACAGGGTTGAACACTGAAGCTTTCTTT. It is translated as CASSRGTGLNTEAFF.

This clone was observed a handful of times. This sequence joins TRBV28 and TRBJ1-6, with TRBD1 as a possible D gene (5 bases). The germline CDR1 and CDR2 sequences are MDHEN and SYDVKM. This CDR3 is 18 amino acids long. V lost 0 bases and J 0 bases, leaving 12 bases between the germline ends. DNA for the CDR3: TGTGCCAGCAGTTTATGGGTTGGGGGGAGCTCCTATAATTCACCCCTCCACTTT. Its protein product is CASSLWVGGSSYNSPLHF.

The chain couples TRBV29-1 to TRBJ2-1, with a weak D call TRBD2 (5 bases). Between the trimmed V and J ends, which lost 4 bases and 9 bases, there was a span of 13 bases. CDR1 SQVTM and CDR2 ANQGSEA come from the germline V gene. The length of the CDR3 is 12 residues. CDR3 in amino acids: CSVVVYEGEQFF. The CDR3 DNA follows: TGCAGCGTTGTCGTTTACGAGGGTGAGCAGTTCTTC.

This clone was counted only a few times. The V call is TRBV30, the J call TRBJ1-2, with 10 bases identical to TRBD1. This CDR3 has 14 amino acids. The germline CDR1 and CDR2 sequences are GTSNPN and SVGIG (reference sequence). V trimming: 3 bases; J trimming: 8 bases; junction bases outside the gene matches: 9. The CDR3 sequence is CAWSGDRGQRGYTF. Here the CDR3 DNA reads TGTGCCTGGAGCGGAGACAGGGGGCAACGGGGCTACACCTTC.

The rearrangement uses TRBV4-3 and TRBJ1-2; unclear D gene. In germline, CDR1 is LGHNA, CDR2 YSLEER. The CDR3 extends over 14 amino acids. Trimming pared 3 bases from V and 5 bases from J, leaving 13 bases between. CDR3 in amino acids: CASSQVGPEYGYTF. CDR3 in DNA: TGCGCCAGCAGCCAGGTTGGGCCGGAATATGGCTACACCTTC.

Concerning this clone itself: Other DNA sequences in the sample encode the same CDR3. The genes are TRBV9 and TRBJ1-2; D call uncertain. V lost 1 base, J lost 4 bases, and 5 bases lay in between. The CDR3 loop spans 12 amino acids. Germline-derived CDR1 and CDR2 are SGDLS and YYNGEE. The CDR3 loop is CASSVSGYGYTF. The CDR3 DNA reads TGTGCCAGCAGCGTATCGGGCTATGGCTACACCTTC. Together with reference TRBV9 and TRBJ1-2, the CDR3 gives the full variable domain: DSGVTQTPKHLITATGQRVTLRCSPRSGDLSVYWYQQSLDQGLQFLIQYYNGEERAKGNILERFSAQQFPDLHSELNLSSLELGDSALYFCASSVSGYGYTFGSGTRLTVV.

This clone occurred a few times. The rearrangement joins TRBV6-1 to TRBJ2-1, with TRBD1 identical over 7 bases. Germline V lookup: CDR1 MNHNS, CDR2 SASEGT. The CDR3 covers 13 residues. Trimming cost V 2 bases and J 9 bases; bases outside gene matches: 4. Here the CDR3 reads CASSEPTGSEQFF. CDR3 bases: TGTGCCAGCAGTGAACCGACAGGGAGTGAGCAGTTCTTC.

This chain links TRBV9 with TRBJ2-1, with a weak D call TRBD2 (6 bases). Germline-derived CDR1 and CDR2 are SGDLS and YYNGEE. The CDR3 length is 14 residues. V was cut by 0 bases and J by 9 bases, with 13 bases left in between. DNA for the CDR3: TGTGCCAGCAGCGTAGACCCGATAGCGGCTGAGCAGTTCTTC. Translation: CASSVDPIAAEQFF.

This clone turned up a few times. The chain links TRBV15 to TRBJ2-1, with D possibly matching TRBD1 (6 bases). V was pared by 1 base and J by 5 bases, with 12 bases between. Germline loops: CDR1 LNHNV, CDR2 YYDKDF (reference sequence). The CDR3 totals 15 residues. This CDR3 reads CATSRGGLGNNEQFF. The CDR3 DNA reads TGTGCCACCAGCAGAGGGGGGCTAGGAAACAATGAGCAGTTCTTC.